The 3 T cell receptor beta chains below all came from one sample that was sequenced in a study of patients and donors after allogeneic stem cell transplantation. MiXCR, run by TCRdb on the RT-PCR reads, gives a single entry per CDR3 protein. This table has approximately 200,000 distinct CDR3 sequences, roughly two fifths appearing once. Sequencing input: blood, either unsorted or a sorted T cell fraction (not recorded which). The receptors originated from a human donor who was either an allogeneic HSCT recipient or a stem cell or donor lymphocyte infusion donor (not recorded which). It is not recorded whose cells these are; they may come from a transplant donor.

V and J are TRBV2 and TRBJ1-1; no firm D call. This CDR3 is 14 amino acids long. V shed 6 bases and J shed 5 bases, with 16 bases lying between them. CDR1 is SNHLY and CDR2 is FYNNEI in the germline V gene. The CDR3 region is CASRTTETLTEAFF. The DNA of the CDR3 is TGTGCCAGCAGAACTACAGAAACCCTAACTGAAGCTTTCTTT.

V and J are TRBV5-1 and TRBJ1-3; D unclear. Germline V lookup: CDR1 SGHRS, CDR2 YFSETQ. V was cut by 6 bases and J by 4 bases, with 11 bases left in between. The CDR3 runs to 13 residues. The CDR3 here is CASTYGRGNTIYF. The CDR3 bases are TGCGCCAGCACCTATGGACGGGGAAACACCATATATTTT.

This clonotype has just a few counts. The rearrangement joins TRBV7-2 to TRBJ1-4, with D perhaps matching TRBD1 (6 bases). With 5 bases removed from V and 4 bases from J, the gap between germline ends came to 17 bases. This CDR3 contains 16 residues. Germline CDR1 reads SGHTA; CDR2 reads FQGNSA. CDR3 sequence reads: CASSPVSGQFNEKLFF. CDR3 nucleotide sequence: TGTGCCAGCAGCCCAGTTTCCGGACAGTTTAATGAAAAACTGTTTTTT.